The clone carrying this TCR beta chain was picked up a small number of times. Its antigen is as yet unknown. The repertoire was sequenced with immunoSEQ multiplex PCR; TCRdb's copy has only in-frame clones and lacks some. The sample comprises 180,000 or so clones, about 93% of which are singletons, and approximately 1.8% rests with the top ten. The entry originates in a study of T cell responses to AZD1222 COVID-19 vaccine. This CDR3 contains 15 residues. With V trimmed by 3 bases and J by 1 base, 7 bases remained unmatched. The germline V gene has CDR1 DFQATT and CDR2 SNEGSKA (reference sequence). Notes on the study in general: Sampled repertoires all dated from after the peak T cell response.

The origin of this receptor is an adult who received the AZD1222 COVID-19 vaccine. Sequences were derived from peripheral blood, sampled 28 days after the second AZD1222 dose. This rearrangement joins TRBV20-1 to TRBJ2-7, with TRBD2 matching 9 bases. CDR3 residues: CSASLAGQISYEQYF. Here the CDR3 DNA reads TGCAGTGCTAGTCTAGCGGGACAGATATCCTACGAGCAGTACTTC.